The clone carrying this T cell receptor beta chain was observed many times. Its antigen is currently unknown. CDR1 MDHEN and CDR2 SYDVKM come from the germline V gene. This CDR3 comprises 14 residues. The V and J ends lost 6 bases and 12 bases respectively, with 21 bases between them. The sample originates from a study of identical twins. Study-wide findings and caveats: Beta clonotypes that were abundant in cord blood contained fewer insertions, a pattern absent from memory repertoires. Out-of-frame alpha sequences common to twins were enriched for low generation probability.

Donors were all healthy Caucasians. Template switching added a universal primer site; cDNA carried unique molecular identifiers. TCRdb analysed the 5' RACE reads with MiXCR anew, one entry per CDR3 protein. The sample lists 1.5 million or so distinct CDR3 sequences, 32% occurring once. The clonotype was recovered from a newborn girl in good health. V is TRBV28 and J is TRBJ2-1; D is unclear. Specimen: cord blood. The CDR3 sequence: CASRQIPLADGQFF. As DNA, the CDR3 is TGTGCCAGCAGGCAAATCCCATTAGCTGATGGGCAGTTCTTC.